This TCR beta chain was profiled in a study of blood T cell repertoires in COVID-19. The overall study: Nucleic acid was either cDNA or gDNA, and it came from T cells, B-cell-depleted T cells, or PBMCs.

Clones were read by immunoSEQ multiplex PCR, and TCRdb kept only the in-frame ones, dropping some. The table has about 75,000 clones, roughly 85% seen once; the top ten hold roughly 45%. Between the trimmed V and J ends, which lost 4 bases and 4 bases, there was a span of 17 bases. Germline lookup yields CDR1 KGHDR and CDR2 SFDVKD. This CDR3 comprises 16 residues. This receptor was obtained from a human donor in a cohort sampled during active COVID-19. The J gene is TRBJ2-3, the V gene TRBV24-1, with D perhaps TRBD2 (6 bases). The sequenced material came from peripheral blood. CDR3 protein: CATSDSLTGRADTQYF. CDR3 in DNA: TGTGCCACCAGTGACTCCCTTACCGGGAGAGCAGATACGCAGTATTTT.